The rows below give T cell receptor beta chains drawn from one sample of a study of cytomegalovirus exposure and HLA in healthy donors. TCRdb keeps only in-frame clones here, not all; method: immunoSEQ multiplex PCR. This table holds under 200,000 clones, about four fifths found once. The material sequenced was PBMCs. Every receptor here comes from a woman under 30 in good health and CMV-seronegative. Each CDR3 is given with its conserved first and last residue. D genes are given only for firm matches. Clone size appears in some rows only: once, few, many, or a class for an expanded clone.

CDR3aa	CDR3nt	abundance	d_gene	v_gene	j_gene
CASSRTASGSLYEQYF	TGTGCCAGCAGTCGAACGGCTAGCGGGAGTCTGTACGAGCAGTACTTC	-	TRBD2	TRBV27	TRBJ2-7
CASSPGTETNEQFF	TGCGCCAGCAGCCCCGGGACAGAGACAAATGAGCAGTTCTTC	-	TRBD1	TRBV5-1	TRBJ2-1
CASRTRGFTDTQYF	TGTGCCAGCAGGACCAGGGGGTTCACAGATACGCAGTATTTT	once	TRBD1	TRBV2	TRBJ2-3
CASSAGTFGGGPQHF	TGTGCCAGCAGTGCCGGGACCTTCGGGGGGGGGCCCCAGCATTTT	-	-	TRBV2	TRBJ1-5
CASSIRDTNQPQHF	TGTGCCAGTAGTATAAGGGACACGAATCAGCCCCAGCATTTT	few	-	TRBV19	TRBJ1-5
CASSLRLAGDGDEQYF	TGTGCCAGCAGCTTACGACTAGCTGGGGATGGGGACGAGCAGTACTTC	-	TRBD2	TRBV11-2	TRBJ2-7
CASSYSGLTRKETQYF	TGTGCCAGCAGTTACTCCGGACTAACTAGAAAAGAGACCCAGTACTTC	once	-	TRBV6-5	TRBJ2-5
CAWSPGGDTQYF	TGTGCCTGGAGTCCAGGGGGGGATACGCAGTATTTT	-	-	TRBV30	TRBJ2-3
CSARGSYEQYF	TGCAGTGCTAGGGGGAGTTACGAGCAGTACTTC	few	-	TRBV20-1	TRBJ2-7
CASSLTGQGGYEQYF	TGTGCCAGTAGTCTTACGGGACAGGGGGGCTACGAGCAGTACTTC	-	TRBD1	TRBV19	TRBJ2-7
CASSVDRPAAQYF	TGTGCCAGCAGTGTGGACAGGCCCGCAGCGCAGTATTTT	once	TRBD1	TRBV28	TRBJ2-3
CASAQRGYNEQFF	TGTGCCAGCGCACAGCGGGGTTACAATGAGCAGTTCTTC	-	TRBD2	TRBV7-3	TRBJ2-1
CASSLTDQPQHF	TGTGCCAGCAGCTTGACAGATCAGCCCCAGCATTTT	-	-	TRBV7-2	TRBJ1-5
CASSSGLGGLYEQYF	TGTGCCAGCAGCTCGGGACTCGGGGGTTTATACGAGCAGTACTTC	-	-	TRBV11-2	TRBJ2-7
CAISAGGNDQPQHF	TGTGCCATCAGTGCAGGGGGTAACGATCAGCCCCAGCATTTT	-	TRBD1	TRBV10-3	TRBJ1-5
CASSIPGTGKETQYF	TGTGCCAGTAGTATCCCCGGGACAGGGAAAGAGACCCAGTACTTC	few	TRBD1	TRBV19	TRBJ2-5
CASRLTGYTGELFF	TGTGCCAGCAGACTGACAGGTTACACCGGGGAGCTGTTTTTT	-	-	TRBV27	TRBJ2-2
CASSLSLNGFDNTQYF	TGTGCCAGCAGTTTATCGCTTAATGGCTTTGACAATACGCAGTATTTT	few	-	TRBV27	TRBJ2-3
CATSRDLGRTSDQGGEQYF	TGTGCCACCAGCAGAGATTTAGGTAGGACTAGCGACCAAGGGGGGGAGCAGTACTTC	few	TRBD2	TRBV15	TRBJ2-7
CASSLMGQGTYEQYF	TGTGCCAGCAGCTTGATGGGACAGGGAACCTACGAGCAGTACTTC	once	TRBD1	TRBV5-5	TRBJ2-7
CATGREQFF	TGTGCCACTGGGAGGGAGCAGTTCTTC	-	-	TRBV6-6	TRBJ2-1